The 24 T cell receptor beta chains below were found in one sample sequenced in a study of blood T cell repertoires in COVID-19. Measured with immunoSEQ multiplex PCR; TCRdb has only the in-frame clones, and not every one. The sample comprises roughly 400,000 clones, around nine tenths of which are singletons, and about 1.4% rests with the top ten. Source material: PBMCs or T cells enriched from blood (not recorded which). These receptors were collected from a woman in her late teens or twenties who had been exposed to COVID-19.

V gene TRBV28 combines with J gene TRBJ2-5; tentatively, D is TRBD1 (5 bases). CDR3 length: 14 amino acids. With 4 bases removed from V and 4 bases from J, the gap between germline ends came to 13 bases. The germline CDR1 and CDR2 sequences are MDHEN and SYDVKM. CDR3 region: CASSYMQGPETQYF. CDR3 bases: TGTGCCAGCAGTTACATGCAGGGTCCAGAGACCCAGTACTTC.

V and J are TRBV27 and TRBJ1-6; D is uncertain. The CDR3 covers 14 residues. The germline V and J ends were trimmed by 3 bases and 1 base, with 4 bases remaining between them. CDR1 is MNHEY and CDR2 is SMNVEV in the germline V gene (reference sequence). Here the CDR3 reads CASSFGSYNSPLHF. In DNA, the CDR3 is TGTGCCAGCAGTTTCGGGTCCTATAATTCACCCCTCCACTTT.

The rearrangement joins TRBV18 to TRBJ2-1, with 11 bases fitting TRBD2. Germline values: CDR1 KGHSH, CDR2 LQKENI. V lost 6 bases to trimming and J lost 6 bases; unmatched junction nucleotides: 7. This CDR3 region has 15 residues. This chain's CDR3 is CASSPLAGGGNEQFF. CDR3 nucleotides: TGTGCCAGCTCTCCTCTAGCGGGAGGAGGCAATGAGCAGTTCTTC.

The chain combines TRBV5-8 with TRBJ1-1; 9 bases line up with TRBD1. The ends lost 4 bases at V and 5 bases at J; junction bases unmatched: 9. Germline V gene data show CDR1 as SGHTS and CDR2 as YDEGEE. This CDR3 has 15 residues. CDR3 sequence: CASSLGQGVRTEAFF. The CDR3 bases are TGTGCCAGCAGCCTGGGACAGGGAGTAAGGACTGAAGCTTTCTTT.

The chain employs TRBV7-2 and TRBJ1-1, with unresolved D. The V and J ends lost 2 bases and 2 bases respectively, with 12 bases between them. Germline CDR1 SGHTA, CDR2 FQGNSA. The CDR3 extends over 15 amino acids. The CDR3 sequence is CASSLNGGGNTEAFF. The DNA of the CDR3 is TGTGCCAGCAGCTTAAACGGTGGAGGTAACACTGAAGCTTTCTTT.

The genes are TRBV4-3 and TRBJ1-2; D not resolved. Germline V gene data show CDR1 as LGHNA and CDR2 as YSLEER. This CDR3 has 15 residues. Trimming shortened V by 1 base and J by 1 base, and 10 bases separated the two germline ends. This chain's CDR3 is CASSQGSGVNYGYTF. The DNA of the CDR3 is TGCGCCAGCAGCCAAGGTTCGGGAGTTAACTATGGCTACACCTTC.

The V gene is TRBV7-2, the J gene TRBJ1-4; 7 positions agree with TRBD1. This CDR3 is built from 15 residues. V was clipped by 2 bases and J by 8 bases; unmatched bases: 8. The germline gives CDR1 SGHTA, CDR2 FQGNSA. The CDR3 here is CASSLMGTEEEKLFF. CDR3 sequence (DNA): TGTGCCAGCAGCTTAATGGGGACAGAAGAAGAAAAACTGTTTTTT.

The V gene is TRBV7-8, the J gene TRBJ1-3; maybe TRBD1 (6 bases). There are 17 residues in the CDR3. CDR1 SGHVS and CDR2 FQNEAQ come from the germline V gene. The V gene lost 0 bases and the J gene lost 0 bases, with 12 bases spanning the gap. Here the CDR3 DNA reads TGTGCCAGCAGCTTAGCGGACAGACGGAGCTCTGGAAACACCATATATTTT. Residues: CASSLADRRSSGNTIYF.

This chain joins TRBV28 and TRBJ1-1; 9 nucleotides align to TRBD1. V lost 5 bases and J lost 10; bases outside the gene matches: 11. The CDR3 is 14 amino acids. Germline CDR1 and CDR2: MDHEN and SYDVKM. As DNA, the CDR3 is TGTGCCAGCAGTCCTCCCCCTGGGACAGGGATAGCTTTCTTT. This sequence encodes CASSPPPGTGIAFF.

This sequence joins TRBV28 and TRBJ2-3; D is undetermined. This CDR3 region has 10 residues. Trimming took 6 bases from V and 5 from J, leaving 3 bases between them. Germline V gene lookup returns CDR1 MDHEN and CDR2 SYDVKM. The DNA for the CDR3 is TGTGCCAGCAGCGTAGATACGCAGTATTTT. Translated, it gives CASSVDTQYF.

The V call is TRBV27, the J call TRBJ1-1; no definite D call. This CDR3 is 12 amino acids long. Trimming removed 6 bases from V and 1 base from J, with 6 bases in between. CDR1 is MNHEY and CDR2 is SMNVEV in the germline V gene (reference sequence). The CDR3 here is CASRLSNTEAFF. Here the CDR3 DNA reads TGTGCCAGCAGGCTATCGAACACTGAAGCTTTCTTT.

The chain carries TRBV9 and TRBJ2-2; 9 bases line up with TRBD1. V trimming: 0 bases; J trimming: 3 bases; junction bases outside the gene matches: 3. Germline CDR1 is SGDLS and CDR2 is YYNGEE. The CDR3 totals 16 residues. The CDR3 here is CASSVAGQGDTGELFF. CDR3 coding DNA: TGTGCCAGCAGCGTAGCGGGACAGGGTGACACCGGGGAGCTGTTTTTT.

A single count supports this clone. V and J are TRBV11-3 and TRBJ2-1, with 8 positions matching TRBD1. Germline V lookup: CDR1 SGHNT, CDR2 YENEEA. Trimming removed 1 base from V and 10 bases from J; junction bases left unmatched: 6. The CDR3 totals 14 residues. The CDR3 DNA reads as TGTGCCAGCAGCTTAGCAGGGGGCCGCAACGAGCAGTTCTTC. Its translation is CASSLAGGRNEQFF. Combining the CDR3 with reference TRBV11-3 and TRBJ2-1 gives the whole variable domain EAGVVQSPRYKIIEKKQPVAFWCNPISGHNTLYWYLQNLGQGPELLIRYENEEAVDDSQLPKDRFSAERLKGVDSTLKIQPAELGDSAVYLCASSLAGGRNEQFFGPGTRLTVL.

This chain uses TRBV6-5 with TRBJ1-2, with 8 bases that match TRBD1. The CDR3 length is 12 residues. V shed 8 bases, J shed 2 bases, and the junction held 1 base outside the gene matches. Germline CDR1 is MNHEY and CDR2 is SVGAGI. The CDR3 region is CASGDRNYGYTF. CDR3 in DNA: TGTGCCAGCGGGGACAGGAACTATGGCTACACCTTC.

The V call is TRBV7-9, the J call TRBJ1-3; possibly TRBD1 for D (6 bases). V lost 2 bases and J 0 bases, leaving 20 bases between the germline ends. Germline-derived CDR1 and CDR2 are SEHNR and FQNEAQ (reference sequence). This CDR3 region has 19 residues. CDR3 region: CASSLRFGTPLPSGNTIYF. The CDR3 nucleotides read TGTGCCAGCAGCTTAAGGTTCGGGACACCATTACCCTCTGGAAACACCATATATTTT. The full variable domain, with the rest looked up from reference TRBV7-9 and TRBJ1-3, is DTGVSQNPRHKITKRGQNVTFRCDPISEHNRLYWYRQTLGQGPEFLTYFQNEAQLEKSRLLSDRFSAERPKGSFSTLEIQRTEQGDSAMYLCASSLRFGTPLPSGNTIYFGEGSWLTVV.

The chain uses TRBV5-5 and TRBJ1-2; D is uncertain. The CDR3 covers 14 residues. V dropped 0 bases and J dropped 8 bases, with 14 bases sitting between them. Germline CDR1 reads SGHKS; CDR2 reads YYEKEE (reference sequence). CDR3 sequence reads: CASSLDPGSLGYTF. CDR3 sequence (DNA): TGTGCCAGCAGCTTGGACCCGGGGAGTTTGGGCTACACCTTC.

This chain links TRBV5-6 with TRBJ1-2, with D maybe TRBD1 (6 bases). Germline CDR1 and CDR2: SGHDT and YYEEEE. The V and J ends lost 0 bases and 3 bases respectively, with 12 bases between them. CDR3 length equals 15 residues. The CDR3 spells CASSLGYRADYGYTF. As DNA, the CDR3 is TGTGCCAGCAGCTTGGGATACAGGGCAGACTATGGCTACACCTTC.

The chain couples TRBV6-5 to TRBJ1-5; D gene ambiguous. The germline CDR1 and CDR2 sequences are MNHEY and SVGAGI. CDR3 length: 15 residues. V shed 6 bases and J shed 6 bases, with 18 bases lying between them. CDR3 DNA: TGTGCCAGCAGCGACTCGGGAAAGGCCCCTCAGCCCCAGCATTTT. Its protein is CASSDSGKAPQPQHF.

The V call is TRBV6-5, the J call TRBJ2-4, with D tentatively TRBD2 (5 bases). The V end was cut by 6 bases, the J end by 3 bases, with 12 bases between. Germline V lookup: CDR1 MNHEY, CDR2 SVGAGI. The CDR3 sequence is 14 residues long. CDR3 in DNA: TGTGCCAGCAGAGGCAGCGCGGGCAAAAACATTCAGTACTTC. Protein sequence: CASRGSAGKNIQYF.

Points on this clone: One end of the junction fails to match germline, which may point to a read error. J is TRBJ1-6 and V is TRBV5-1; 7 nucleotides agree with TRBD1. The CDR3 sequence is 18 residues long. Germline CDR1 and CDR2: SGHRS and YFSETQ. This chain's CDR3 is CASSWGQTKRSDNSPLHF. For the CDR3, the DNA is TGCGCCAGCAGCTGGGGACAGACAAAGCGCTCCGATAATTCACCCCTCCACTTT.

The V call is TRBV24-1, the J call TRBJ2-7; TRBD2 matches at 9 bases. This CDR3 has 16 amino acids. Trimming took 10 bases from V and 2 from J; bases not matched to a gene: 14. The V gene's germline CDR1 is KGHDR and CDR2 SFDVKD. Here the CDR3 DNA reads TGTGCCACTCGGACCCCAACGGCTAGCGGGACCTACGAGCAGTACTTC. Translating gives CATRTPTASGTYEQYF.

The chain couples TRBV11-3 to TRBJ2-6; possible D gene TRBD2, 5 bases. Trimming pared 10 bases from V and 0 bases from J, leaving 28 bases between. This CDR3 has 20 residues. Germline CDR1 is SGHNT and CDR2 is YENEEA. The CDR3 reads CANSKEAIQMQNSGANVLTF. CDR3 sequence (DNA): TGTGCCAATTCCAAGGAGGCTATTCAAATGCAGAACTCTGGGGCCAACGTCCTGACTTTC.

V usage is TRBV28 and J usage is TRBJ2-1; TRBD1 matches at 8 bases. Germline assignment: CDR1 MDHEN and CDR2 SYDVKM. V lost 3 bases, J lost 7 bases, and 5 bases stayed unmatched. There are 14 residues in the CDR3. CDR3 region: CASSLTGAGNEQFF. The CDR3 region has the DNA TGTGCCAGCAGTTTGACAGGGGCGGGAAATGAGCAGTTCTTC.

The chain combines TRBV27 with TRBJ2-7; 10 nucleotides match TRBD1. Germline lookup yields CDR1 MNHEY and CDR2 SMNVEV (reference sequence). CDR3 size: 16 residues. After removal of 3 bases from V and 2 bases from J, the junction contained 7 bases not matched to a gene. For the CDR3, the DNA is TGTGCCAGCAGTTTGCTCCCGGGACAGGGGACCTACGAGCAGTACTTC. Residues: CASSLLPGQGTYEQYF.